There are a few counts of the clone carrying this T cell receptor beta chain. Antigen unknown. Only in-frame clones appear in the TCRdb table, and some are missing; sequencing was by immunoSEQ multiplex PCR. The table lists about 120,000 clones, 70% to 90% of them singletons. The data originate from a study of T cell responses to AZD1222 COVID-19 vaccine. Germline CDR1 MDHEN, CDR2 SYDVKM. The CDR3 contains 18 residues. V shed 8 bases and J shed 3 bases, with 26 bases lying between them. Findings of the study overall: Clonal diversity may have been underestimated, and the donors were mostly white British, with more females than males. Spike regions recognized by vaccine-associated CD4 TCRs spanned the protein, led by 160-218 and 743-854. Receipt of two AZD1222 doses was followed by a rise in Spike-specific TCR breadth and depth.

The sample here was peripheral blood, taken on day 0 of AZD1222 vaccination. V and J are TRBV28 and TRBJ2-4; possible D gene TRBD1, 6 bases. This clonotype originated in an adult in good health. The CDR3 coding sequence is TGTGCCAGCGCCGGGCAGGGGTGGGTTTGGCTTGTCAAAAACATTCAGTACTTC. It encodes CASAGQGWVWLVKNIQYF.